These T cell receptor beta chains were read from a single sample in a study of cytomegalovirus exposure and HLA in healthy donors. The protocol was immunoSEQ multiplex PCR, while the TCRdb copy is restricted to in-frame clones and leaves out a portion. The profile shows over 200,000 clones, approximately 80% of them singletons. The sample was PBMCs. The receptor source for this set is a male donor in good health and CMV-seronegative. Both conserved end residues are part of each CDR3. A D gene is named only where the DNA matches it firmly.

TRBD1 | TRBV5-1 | CASSLAYGQGVYEQYF
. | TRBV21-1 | CASSKLGPCGRWGEQYF
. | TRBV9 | CASSVEFYETSLYGYTF
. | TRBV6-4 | CASSDGSSYNSPLHF
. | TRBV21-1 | CASSKTPEEQYF
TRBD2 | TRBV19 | CASSVGTSGRNEQFF
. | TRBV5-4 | CASSLDGNTGELFF
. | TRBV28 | CASSPTGREQYF
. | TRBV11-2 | CASSTDAGSGNTIYF
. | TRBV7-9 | CASSGSGLPRAFF
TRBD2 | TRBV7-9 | CASSWGAGDPTQETQYF
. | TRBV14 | CASSQEQWLGVKVEQFF
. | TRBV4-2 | CASSPARGGGRETQYF
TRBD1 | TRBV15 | CATSREPGQGVYEQYF
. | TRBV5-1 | CASSFESGTNEKLFF
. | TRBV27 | CASSWGGDLREQYF
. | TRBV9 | CASSVAPGYEQYF
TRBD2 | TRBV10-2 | CASSEWPSGRARDEQYF
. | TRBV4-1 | CASSLSRDTTTNEQFF
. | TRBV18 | CASSQGQISGNTIYF
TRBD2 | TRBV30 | CAWSLREGDTQYF
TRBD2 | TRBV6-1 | CASRGLAGGLYEQYF